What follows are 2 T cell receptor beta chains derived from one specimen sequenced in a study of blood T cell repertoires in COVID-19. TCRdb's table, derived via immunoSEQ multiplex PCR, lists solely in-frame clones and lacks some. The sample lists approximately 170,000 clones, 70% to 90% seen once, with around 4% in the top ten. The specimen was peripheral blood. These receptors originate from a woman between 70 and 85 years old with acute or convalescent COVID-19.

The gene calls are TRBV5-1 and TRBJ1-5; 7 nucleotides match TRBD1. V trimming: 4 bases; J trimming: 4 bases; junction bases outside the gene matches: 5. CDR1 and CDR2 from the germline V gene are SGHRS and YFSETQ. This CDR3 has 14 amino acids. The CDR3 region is CASSRTGENQPQHF. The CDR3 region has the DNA TGCGCCAGCAGCCGGACAGGCGAGAATCAGCCCCAGCATTTT.

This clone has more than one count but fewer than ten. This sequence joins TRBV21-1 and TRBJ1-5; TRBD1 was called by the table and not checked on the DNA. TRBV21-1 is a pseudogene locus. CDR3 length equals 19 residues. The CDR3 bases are TGTGCCAGCAGCAAAAAAAGGGGGACAGGGAGGGCGAGCAATCAGCCCCAGCATTTT. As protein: CASSKKRGTGRASNQPQHF.